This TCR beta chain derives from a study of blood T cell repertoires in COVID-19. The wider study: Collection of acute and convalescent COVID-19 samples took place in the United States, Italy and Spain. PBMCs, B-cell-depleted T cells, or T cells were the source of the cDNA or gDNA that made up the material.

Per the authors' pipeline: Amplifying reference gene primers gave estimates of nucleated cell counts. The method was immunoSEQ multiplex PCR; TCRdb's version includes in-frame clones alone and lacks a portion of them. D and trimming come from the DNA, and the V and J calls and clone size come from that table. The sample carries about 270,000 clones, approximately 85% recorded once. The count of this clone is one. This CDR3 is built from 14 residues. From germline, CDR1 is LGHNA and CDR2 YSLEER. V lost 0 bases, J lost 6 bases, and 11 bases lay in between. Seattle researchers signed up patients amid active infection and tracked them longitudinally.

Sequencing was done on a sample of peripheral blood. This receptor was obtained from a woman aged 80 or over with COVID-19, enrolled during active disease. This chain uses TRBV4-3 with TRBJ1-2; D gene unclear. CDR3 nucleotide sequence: TGCGCCAGCAGCCAAGATCTCCCTTTTGATGGCTACACCTTC. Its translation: CASSQDLPFDGYTF.